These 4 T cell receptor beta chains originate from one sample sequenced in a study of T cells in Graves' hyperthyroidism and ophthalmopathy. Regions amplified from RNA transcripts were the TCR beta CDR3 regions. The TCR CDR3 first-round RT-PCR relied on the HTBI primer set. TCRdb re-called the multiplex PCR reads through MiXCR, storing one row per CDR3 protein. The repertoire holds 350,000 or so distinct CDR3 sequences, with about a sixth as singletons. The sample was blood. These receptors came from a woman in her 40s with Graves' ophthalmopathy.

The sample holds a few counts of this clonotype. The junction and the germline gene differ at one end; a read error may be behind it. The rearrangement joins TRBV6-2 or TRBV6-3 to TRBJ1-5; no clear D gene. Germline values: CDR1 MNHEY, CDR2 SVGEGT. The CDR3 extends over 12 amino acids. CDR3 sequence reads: CASPLSNQPQPF. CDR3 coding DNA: TGTGCCAGCCCACTAAGCAATCAGCCCCAGCCTTTT.

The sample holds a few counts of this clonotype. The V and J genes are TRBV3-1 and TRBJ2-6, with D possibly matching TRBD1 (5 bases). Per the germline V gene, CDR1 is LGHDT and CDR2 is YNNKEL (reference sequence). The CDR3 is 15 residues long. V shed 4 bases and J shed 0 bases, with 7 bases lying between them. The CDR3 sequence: CASSRDSSGANVLTF. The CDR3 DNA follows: TGTGCCAGCAGCCGCGACAGCTCTGGGGCCAACGTCCTGACTTTC.

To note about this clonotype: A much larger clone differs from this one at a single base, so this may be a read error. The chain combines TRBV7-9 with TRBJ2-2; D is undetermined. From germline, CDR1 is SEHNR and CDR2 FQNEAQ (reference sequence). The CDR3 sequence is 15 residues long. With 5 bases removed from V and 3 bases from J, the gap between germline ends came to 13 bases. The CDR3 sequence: CASSNLVGYTGELFF. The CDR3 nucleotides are TGTGCCAGCAGCAACCTGGTCGGTTACACCGGGGAGCTGTTTTTT.

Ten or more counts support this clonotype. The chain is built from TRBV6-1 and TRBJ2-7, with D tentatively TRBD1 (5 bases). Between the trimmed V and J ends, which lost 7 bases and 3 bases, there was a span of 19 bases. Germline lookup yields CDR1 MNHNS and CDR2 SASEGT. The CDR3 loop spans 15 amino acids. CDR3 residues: CASKVVMGRDYEQYF. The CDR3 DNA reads TGTGCCAGCAAGGTCGTTATGGGCAGGGACTACGAGCAGTACTTC.